The source of this T cell receptor beta chain is a study of blood T cell repertoires in COVID-19. About the study: Acute-phase and convalescent COVID-19 samples originated in the United States, Italy and Spain. PBMCs, B-cell-depleted T cells, or T cells provided the cDNA or gDNA that made up the material.

The CDR3 totals 14 residues. CDR1 and CDR2 from the germline V gene are LGHNA and YSLEER. The V segment lost 0 bases and the J segment 6 bases; nucleotides outside the gene matches: 4. As handled by the study authors: For nucleated cells, counts were estimated from reference gene primer amplification. Produced via immunoSEQ multiplex PCR; TCRdb's table is partial and in-frame only. That table gives V, J and clone size, and the DNA gave D and trimming. The profile shows fewer than 200,000 clones, approximately 87% of them singletons. This clone was counted once. The chain joins TRBV4-3 to TRBJ1-1, with 7 bases matching TRBD1. The source is a young woman who had recovered from COVID-19. What was sequenced was peripheral blood. The CDR3 DNA reads as TGCGCCAGCAGCCAAGATTTGGGACAGTCTGAAGCTTTCTTT. This gives the protein CASSQDLGQSEAFF.